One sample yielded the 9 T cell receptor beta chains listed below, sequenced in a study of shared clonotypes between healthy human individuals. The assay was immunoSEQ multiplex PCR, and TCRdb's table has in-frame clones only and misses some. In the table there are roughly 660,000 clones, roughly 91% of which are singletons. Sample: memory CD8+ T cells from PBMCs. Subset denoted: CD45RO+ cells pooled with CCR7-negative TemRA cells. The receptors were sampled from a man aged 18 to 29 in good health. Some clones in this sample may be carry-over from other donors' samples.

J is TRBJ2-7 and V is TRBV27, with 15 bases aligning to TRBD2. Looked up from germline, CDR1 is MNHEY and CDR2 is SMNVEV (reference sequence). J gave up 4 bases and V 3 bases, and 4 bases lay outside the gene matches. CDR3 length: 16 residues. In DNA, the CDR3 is TGTGCCAGCAGTTTCGCTGGACTAGCGGGAGGGTACGAGCAGTACTTC. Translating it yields CASSFAGLAGGYEQYF.

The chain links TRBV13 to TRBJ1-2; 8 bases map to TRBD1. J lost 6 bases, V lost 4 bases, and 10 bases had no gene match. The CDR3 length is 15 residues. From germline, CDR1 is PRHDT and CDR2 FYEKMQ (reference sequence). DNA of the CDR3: TGTGCCAGCAGCTCTATACAGGGGGTGGTAGATGGCTACACCTTC. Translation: CASSSIQGVVDGYTF.

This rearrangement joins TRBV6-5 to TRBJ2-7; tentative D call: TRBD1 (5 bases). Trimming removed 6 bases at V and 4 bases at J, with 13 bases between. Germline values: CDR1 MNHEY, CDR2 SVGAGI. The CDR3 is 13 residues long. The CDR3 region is CASRLSRVYEQYF. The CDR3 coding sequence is TGTGCCAGCAGATTAAGCAGGGTTTACGAGCAGTACTTC.

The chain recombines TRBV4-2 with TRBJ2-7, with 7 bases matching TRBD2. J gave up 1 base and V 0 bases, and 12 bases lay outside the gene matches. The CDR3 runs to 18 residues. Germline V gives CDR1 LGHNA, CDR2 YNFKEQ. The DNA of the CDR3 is TGTGCCAGCAGCCAAGATCAATTTGGCGGGAGCCTGTCCTACGAGCAGTACTTC. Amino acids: CASSQDQFGGSLSYEQYF.

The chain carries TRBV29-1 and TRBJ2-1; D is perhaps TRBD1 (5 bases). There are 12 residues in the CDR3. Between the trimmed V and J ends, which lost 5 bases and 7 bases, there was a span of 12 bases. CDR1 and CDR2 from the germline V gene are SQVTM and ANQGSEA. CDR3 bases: TGCAGCGTTAGGTCCCCAGGGAATGAGCAGTTCTTC. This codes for CSVRSPGNEQFF.

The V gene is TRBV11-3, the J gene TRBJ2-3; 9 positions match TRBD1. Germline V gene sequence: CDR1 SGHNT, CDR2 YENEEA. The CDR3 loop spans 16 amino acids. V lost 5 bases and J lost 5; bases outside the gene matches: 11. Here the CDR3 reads CASSPTGGQLEDTQYF. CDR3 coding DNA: TGTGCCAGCAGCCCTACAGGGGGCCAGCTGGAAGATACGCAGTATTTT.

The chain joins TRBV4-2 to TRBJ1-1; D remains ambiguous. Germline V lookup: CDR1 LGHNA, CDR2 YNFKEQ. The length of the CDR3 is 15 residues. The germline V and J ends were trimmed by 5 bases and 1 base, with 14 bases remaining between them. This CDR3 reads CASSVPGTANTEAFF. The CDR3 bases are TGTGCCAGCAGCGTCCCGGGAACAGCGAACACTGAAGCTTTCTTT.

DNA of the CDR3: TGTGCCAGCAGTTCCACAGGCGCTGAAGCTTTCTTT. It specifies CASSSTGAEAFF. The rearrangement links TRBV28 to TRBJ1-1; D may be TRBD1 (5 bases). V dropped 4 bases and J dropped 6 bases, with 9 bases sitting between them. The CDR3 contains 12 residues. Germline CDR1 reads MDHEN; CDR2 reads SYDVKM.

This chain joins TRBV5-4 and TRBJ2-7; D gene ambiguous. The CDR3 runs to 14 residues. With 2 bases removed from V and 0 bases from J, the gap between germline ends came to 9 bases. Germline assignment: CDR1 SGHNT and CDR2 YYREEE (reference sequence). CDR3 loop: CASSFRGASYEQYF. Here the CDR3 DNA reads TGTGCCAGCAGCTTCAGAGGCGCCTCCTACGAGCAGTACTTC.